This T cell receptor (beta chain) is from a study of chemoradiotherapy in HPV16-positive cancers. Overall study: Candidate HPV-specific clones and shared TCR motifs came from a couple of HPV16-positive patients.

J was trimmed by 3 bases and V by 0 bases; bases with no gene match: 4. The CDR3 has 15 amino acids. In germline, CDR1 is KGHSH, CDR2 LQKENI. About this clone itself: Antigen unknown.

Assay: immunoSEQ multiplex PCR; the TCRdb copy retains only in-frame clones and omits some. The data show more than 2,000 clones, about 89% seen once. Study conclusions and caveats: Only a couple of HPV16-positive patients supplied the functional HPV-specificity definition.

This chain links TRBV18 with TRBJ1-2, with TRBD1 matching over 7 bases. This sequence was found in a human donor with HPV-associated anogenital cancer. Sample: tumor tissue, taken from a patient who underwent chemoradiotherapy. CDR3: CASSPPGRGDYGYTF. The CDR3 coding sequence is TGTGCCAGCTCACCACCCGGCAGGGGGGACTATGGCTACACCTTC.